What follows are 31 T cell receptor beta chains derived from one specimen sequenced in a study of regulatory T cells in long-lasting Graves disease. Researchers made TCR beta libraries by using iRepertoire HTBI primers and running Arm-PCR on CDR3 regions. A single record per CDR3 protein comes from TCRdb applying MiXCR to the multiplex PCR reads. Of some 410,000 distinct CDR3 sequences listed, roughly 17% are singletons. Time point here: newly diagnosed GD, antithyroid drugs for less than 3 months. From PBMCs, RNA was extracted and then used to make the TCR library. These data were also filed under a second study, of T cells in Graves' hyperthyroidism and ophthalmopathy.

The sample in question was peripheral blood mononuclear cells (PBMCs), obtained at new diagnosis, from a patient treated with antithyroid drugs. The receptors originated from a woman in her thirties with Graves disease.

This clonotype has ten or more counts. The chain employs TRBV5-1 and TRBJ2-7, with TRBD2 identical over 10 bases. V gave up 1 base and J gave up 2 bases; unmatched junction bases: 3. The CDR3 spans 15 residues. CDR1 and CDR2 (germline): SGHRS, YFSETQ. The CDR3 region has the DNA TGCGCCAGCAGCTTGAGAGCGGGAGGGCCCTACGAGCAGTACTTC. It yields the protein CASSLRAGGPYEQYF.

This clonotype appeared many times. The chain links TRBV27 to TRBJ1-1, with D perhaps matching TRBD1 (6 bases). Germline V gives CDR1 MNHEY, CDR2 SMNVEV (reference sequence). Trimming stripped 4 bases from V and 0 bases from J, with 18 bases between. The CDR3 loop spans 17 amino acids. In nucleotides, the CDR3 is TGTGCCAGCAGTTCACCCAACAGGGCATTCATGAACACTGAAGCTTTCTTT. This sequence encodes CASSSPNRAFMNTEAFF.

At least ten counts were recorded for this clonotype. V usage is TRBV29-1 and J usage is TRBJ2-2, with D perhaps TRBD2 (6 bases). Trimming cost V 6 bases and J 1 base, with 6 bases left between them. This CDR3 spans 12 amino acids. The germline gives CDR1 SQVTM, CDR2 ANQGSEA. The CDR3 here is CSVRGNTGELFF. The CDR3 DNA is TGCAGCGTGCGGGGGAACACCGGGGAGCTGTTTTTT.

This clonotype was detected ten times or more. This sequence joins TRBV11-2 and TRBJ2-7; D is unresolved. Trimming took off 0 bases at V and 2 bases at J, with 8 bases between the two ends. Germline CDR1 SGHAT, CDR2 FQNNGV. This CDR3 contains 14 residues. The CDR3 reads CASSLEGRAYEQYF. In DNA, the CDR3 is TGTGCCAGCAGCTTAGAAGGGCGTGCCTACGAGCAGTACTTC.

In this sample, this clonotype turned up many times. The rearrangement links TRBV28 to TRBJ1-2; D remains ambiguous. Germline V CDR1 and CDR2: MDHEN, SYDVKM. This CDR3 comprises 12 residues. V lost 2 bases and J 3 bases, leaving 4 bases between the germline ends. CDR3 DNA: TGTGCCAGCAGTTTAGGAGACTATGGCTACACCTTC. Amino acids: CASSLGDYGYTF.

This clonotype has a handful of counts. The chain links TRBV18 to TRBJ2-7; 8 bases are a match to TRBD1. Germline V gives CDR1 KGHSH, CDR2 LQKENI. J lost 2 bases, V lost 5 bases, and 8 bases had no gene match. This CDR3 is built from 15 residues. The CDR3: CASSYTGGLPYEQYF. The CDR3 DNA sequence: TGTGCCAGCTCATATACAGGGGGACTTCCCTACGAGCAGTACTTC.

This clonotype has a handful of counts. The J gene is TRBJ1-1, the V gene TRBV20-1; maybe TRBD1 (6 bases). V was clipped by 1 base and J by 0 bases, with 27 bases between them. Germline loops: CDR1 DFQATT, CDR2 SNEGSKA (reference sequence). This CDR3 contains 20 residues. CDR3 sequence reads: CSARVPLTGLLGRMNTEAFF. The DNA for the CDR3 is TGCAGTGCTAGAGTGCCGTTGACAGGCCTTCTCGGGCGGATGAACACTGAAGCTTTCTTT.

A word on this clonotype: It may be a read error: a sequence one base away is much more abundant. The DNA for the CDR3 is TGTGCCAGCGGTGAGCCGGGACGGCCTGGGGACGAGCAGTACTTC. Translating gives CASGEPGRPGDEQYF. V usage is TRBV6-1 and J usage is TRBJ2-7; the D gene could be TRBD1 or TRBD2 (5 bases each). Germline assignment: CDR1 MNHNS and CDR2 SASEGT. There are 15 residues in the CDR3.

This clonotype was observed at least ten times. CDR3: CSAREDRPYEQYF. Here the CDR3 DNA reads TGCAGTGCTAGAGAAGACAGGCCCTACGAGCAGTACTTC. The chain recombines TRBV20-1 with TRBJ2-7, with a weak D call TRBD1 (6 bases). The CDR3 sequence is 13 residues long. V was cut by 0 bases and J by 2 bases, with 8 bases left in between. The germline V gene has CDR1 DFQATT and CDR2 SNEGSKA (reference sequence).

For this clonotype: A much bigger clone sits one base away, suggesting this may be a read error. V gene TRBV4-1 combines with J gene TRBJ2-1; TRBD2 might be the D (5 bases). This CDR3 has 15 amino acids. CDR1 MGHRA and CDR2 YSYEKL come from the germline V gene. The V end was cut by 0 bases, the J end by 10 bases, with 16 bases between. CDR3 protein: CASSQDQGLRYEQFF. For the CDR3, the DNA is TGCGCCAGCAGCCAAGATCAAGGACTCCGTTACGAGCAGTTCTTC.

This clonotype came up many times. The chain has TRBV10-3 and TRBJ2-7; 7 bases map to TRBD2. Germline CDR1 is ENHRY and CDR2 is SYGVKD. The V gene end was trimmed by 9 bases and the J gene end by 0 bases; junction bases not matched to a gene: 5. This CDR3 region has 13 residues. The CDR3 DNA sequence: TGTGCCATTCGCGGGGGATTCTCCTACGAGCAGTACTTC. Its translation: CAIRGGFSYEQYF.

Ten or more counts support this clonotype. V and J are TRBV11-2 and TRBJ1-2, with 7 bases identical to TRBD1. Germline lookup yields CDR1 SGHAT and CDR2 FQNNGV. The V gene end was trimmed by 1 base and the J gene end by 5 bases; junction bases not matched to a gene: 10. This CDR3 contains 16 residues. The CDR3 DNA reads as TGTGCCAGCAGCTTAGTTTGGACAGGAGACATATATGGCTACACCTTC. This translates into CASSLVWTGDIYGYTF.

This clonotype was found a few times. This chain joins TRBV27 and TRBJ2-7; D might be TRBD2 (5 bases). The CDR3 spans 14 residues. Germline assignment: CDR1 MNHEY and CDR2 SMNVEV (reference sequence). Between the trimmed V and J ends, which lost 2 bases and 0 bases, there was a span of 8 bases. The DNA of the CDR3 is TGTGCCAGCAGTTTAGAGGGTGCCTCCTACGAGCAGTACTTC. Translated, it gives CASSLEGASYEQYF.

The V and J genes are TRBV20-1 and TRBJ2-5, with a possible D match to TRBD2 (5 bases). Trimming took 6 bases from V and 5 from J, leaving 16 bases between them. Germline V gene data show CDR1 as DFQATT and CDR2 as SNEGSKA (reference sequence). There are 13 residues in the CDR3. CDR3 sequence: CSAGLPPEETQYF. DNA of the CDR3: TGCAGTGCCGGACTGCCCCCTGAGGAGACCCAGTACTTC.

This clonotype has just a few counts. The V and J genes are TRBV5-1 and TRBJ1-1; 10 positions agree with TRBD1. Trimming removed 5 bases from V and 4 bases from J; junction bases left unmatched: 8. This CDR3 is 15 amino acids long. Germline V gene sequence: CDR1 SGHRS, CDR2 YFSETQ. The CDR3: CASRPGTGVGTEAFF. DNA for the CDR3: TGCGCCAGCAGACCAGGGACAGGGGTGGGCACTGAAGCTTTCTTT.

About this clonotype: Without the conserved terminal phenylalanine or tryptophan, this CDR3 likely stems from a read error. For the CDR3, the DNA is TGCAGTGCTAGCACCCGACTAACTAGCACAGATACGCAGTATCTT. This codes for CSASTRLTSTDTQYL. The chain joins TRBV20-1 to TRBJ2-3, with D possibly TRBD2 on 5 matching bases. The length of the CDR3 is 15 residues. Germline V gene data show CDR1 as DFQATT and CDR2 as SNEGSKA (reference sequence). V shed 3 bases and J shed 0 bases, with 13 bases lying between them.

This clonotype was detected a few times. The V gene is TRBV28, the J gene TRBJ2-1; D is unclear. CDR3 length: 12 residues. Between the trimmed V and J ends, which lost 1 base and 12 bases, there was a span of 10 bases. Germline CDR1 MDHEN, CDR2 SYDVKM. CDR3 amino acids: CASSLLGYGQFF. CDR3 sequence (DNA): TGTGCCAGCAGTTTATTGGGTTATGGGCAGTTCTTC.

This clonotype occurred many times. The CDR3 region is CASSSDYRTSGHNEQFF. The CDR3, as DNA: TGTGCCAGCAGCTCCGATTATAGGACTAGCGGGCACAATGAGCAGTTCTTC. This chain connects TRBV11-2 to TRBJ2-1; 11 nucleotides agree with TRBD2. The CDR3 extends over 17 amino acids. J gave up 5 bases and V 4 bases, and 10 bases lay outside the gene matches. Looked up from germline, CDR1 is SGHAT and CDR2 is FQNNGV.

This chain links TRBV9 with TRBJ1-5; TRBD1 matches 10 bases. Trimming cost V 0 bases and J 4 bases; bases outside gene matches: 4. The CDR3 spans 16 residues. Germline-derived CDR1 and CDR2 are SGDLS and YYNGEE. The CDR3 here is CASSVGWDRGNQPQHF. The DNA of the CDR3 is TGTGCCAGCAGCGTAGGTTGGGACAGGGGTAATCAGCCCCAGCATTTT.

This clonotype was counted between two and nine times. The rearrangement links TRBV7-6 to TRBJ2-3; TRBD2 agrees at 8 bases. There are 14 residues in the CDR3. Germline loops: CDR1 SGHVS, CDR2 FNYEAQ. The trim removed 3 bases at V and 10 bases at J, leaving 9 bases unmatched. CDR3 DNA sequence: TGTGCCAGCAGCTTTAGCGGGATAAGGAAGGCGCAGTATTTT. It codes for CASSFSGIRKAQYF.

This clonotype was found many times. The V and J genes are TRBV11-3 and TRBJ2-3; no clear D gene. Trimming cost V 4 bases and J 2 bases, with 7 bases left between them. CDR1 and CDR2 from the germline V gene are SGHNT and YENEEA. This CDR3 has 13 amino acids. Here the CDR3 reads CASSSDDTDTQYF. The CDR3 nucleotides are TGTGCCAGCAGCTCGGACGACACAGATACGCAGTATTTT.

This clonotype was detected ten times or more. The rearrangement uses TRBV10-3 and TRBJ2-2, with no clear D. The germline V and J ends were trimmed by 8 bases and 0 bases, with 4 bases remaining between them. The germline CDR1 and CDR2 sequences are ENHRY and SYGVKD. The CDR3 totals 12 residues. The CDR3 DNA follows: TGTGCCATCGGGACGAACACCGGGGAGCTGTTTTTT. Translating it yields CAIGTNTGELFF.

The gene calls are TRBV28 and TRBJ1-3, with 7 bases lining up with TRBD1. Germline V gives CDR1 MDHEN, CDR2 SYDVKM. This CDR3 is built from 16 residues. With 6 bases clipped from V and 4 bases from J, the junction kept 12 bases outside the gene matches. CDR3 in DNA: TGTGCCAGCAGCTTTTATACAGGGGCGAACGGAAACACCATATATTTT. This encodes CASSFYTGANGNTIYF.

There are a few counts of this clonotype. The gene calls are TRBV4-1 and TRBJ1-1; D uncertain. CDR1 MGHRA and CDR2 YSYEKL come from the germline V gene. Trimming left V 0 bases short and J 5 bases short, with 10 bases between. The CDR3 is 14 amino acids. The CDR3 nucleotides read TGCGCCAGCAGCCAAGACCTTAGGCAGACTGAAGCTTTCTTT. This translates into CASSQDLRQTEAFF.

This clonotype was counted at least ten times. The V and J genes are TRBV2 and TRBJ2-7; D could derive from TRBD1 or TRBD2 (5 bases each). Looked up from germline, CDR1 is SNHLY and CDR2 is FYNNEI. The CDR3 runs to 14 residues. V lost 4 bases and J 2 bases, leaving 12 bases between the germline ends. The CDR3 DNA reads TGTGCCAGCAGTGCAGGGAGTTTGGCCTACGAGCAGTACTTC. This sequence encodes CASSAGSLAYEQYF.

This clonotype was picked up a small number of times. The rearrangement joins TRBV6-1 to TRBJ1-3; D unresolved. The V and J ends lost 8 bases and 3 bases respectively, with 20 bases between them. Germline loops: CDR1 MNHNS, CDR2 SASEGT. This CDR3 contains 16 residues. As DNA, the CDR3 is TGTGCCAGCCGAGTCCCGCCAGGCCGGCGTGGAAACACCATATATTTT. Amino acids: CASRVPPGRRGNTIYF.

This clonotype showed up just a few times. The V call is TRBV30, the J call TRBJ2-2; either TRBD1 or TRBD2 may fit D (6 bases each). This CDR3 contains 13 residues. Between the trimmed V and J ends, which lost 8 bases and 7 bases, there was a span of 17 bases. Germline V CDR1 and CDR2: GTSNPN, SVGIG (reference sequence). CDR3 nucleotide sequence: TGTGCCCTACCAAAGGGGGGCATCGGGGAGCTGTTTTTT. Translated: CALPKGGIGELFF.

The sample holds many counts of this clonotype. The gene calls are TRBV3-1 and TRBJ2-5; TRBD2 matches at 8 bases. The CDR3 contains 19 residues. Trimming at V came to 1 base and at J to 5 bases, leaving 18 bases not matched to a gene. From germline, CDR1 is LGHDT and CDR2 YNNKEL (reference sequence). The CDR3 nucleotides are TGTGCCAGCAGCCAAGTAGCGGGCACTAGCGGACTATCCCAGGAGACCCAGTACTTC. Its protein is CASSQVAGTSGLSQETQYF.

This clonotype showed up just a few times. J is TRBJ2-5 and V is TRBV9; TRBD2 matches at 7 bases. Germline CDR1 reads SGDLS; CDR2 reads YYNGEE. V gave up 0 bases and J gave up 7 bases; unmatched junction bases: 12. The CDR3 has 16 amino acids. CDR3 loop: CASSVGSGLEGWTQYF. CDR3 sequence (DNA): TGTGCCAGCAGCGTAGGGTCAGGACTAGAAGGGTGGACCCAGTACTTC.

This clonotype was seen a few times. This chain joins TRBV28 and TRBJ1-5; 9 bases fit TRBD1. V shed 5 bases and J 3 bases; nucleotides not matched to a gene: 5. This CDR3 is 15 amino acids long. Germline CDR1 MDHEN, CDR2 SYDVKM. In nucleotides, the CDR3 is TGTGCCAGCAGTATACAGGGGGCCTACAATCAGCCCCAGCATTTT. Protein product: CASSIQGAYNQPQHF.

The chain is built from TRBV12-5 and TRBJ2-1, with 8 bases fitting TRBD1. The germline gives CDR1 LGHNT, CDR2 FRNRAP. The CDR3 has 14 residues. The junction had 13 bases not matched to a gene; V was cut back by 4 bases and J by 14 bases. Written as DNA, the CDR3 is TGTGCTAGTGGTTCCGAGGGTGGGACAGGTCAAAAGTTCTTC. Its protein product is CASGSEGGTGQKFF.